The next 16 T cell receptor beta chains were all read from a single sample in a study of cytomegalovirus exposure and HLA in healthy donors. This PCR relied on a set of 60 Vbeta primers and 13 Jbeta primers. Sequenced by immunoSEQ multiplex PCR; TCRdb stores in-frame clones only, minus some. The repertoire includes some 190,000 clones, 76% of them detected once, and about 2.5% sits in the top ten. Input material: PBMCs. Every receptor here comes from a woman younger than 45 in good health and CMV-seropositive.

The rearrangement joins TRBV7-2 to TRBJ2-2; the match to TRBD1 covers 7 bases. CDR3 length: 14 amino acids. After removal of 6 bases from V and 4 bases from J, the junction contained 5 bases not matched to a gene. Germline CDR1 and CDR2: SGHTA and FQGNSA. The CDR3 protein is CASSRAGGTGELFF. The CDR3 DNA sequence: TGTGCCAGCAGTCGGGCAGGGGGCACCGGGGAGCTGTTTTTT.

The chain employs TRBV6-4 and TRBJ1-1; no clear D gene. The length of the CDR3 is 13 residues. Trimming left V 3 bases short and J 2 bases short, with 7 bases between. Germline V gene lookup returns CDR1 MRHNA and CDR2 SNTAGT. CDR3 DNA sequence: TGTGCCAGCAGTGAGAGGAGTAACACTGAAGCTTTCTTT. This gives the protein CASSERSNTEAFF.

The chain couples TRBV6-6 to TRBJ2-7; tentatively, D is TRBD1 (6 bases). The V end was cut by 5 bases, the J end by 6 bases, with 14 bases between. The germline CDR1 and CDR2 sequences are MNHNY and SVGAGI (reference sequence). The CDR3 totals 13 residues. CDR3 protein: CASSGGGGSEQYF. In DNA, the CDR3 is TGTGCCAGCAGTGGGGGTGGGGGCTCCGAGCAGTACTTC.

The gene calls are TRBV25-1 and TRBJ2-5; TRBD1 might be the D (5 bases). Germline V gene data show CDR1 as MGHDK and CDR2 as SYGVNS. This CDR3 comprises 18 residues. V lost 0 bases and J 4 bases, leaving 21 bases between the germline ends. CDR3 bases: TGTGCCAGCAGTGAATATCGGCCAGGGCCACAGCCAGGAGAGACCCAGTACTTC. It is translated as CASSEYRPGPQPGETQYF.

V is TRBV13 and J is TRBJ1-2; TRBD1 is a possible D gene (6 bases). V was clipped by 1 base and J by 7 bases, with 28 bases between them. Germline V gene data show CDR1 as PRHDT and CDR2 as FYEKMQ (reference sequence). The CDR3 is 19 amino acids. For the CDR3, the DNA is TGTGCCAGCAGCTTAGCCAAAGGTTCATACGAGGGGGTGGGAGTTGGCTACACCTTC. Its protein product is CASSLAKGSYEGVGVGYTF.

The chain couples TRBV6-5 to TRBJ1-3; TRBD1 might be the D (6 bases). The germline V gene encodes CDR1 MNHEY and CDR2 SVGAGI. Trimming cost V 6 bases and J 0 bases, with 12 bases left between them. CDR3 size: 15 residues. The CDR3 here is CASRQQGASGNTIYF. Written as DNA, the CDR3 is TGTGCCAGCAGACAACAGGGTGCCTCTGGAAACACCATATATTTT.

The V and J genes are TRBV4-3 and TRBJ2-2, with 7 nucleotides matching TRBD1. From germline, CDR1 is LGHNA and CDR2 YSLEER. The CDR3 has 17 amino acids. The V gene end was trimmed by 3 bases and the J gene end by 6 bases; junction bases not matched to a gene: 13. CDR3 in DNA: TGCGCCAGCAGCCAGCACCCTAACAGGGGATCCTCCGGGGAGCTGTTTTTT. It is translated as CASSQHPNRGSSGELFF.

The V and J genes are TRBV5-4 and TRBJ1-6, with 7 bases matching TRBD1. Looked up from germline, CDR1 is SGHNT and CDR2 is YYREEE (reference sequence). The CDR3 sequence is 15 residues long. J gave up 7 bases and V 4 bases, and 8 bases lay outside the gene matches. The CDR3 nucleotides are TGTGCCAGCAGCCCCCAACAGGGGCCAAATTCACCCCTCCACTTT. This sequence encodes CASSPQQGPNSPLHF.

This chain uses TRBV6-1 with TRBJ2-3; no clear D. V lost 3 bases, J lost 2 bases, and 9 bases lay in between. Germline CDR1 MNHNS, CDR2 SASEGT. The CDR3 has 14 residues. The CDR3 loop is CASSDSGNTDTQYF. The CDR3 bases are TGTGCCAGCAGTGACTCGGGTAACACAGATACGCAGTATTTT.

This rearrangement joins TRBV7-6 to TRBJ1-4; 7 nucleotides agree with TRBD1. The V segment lost 11 bases and the J segment 3 bases; nucleotides outside the gene matches: 9. The CDR3 spans 14 residues. CDR1 and CDR2 (germline): SGHVS, FNYEAQ. CDR3: CAAEAGQSNEKLFF. In DNA, the CDR3 is TGTGCCGCCGAGGCGGGACAGTCTAATGAAAAACTGTTTTTT.

The chain couples TRBV2 to TRBJ2-5; D is perhaps TRBD2 (5 bases). This CDR3 is built from 14 residues. V was cut by 3 bases and J by 5 bases, with 13 bases left in between. The germline gives CDR1 SNHLY, CDR2 FYNNEI. The DNA for the CDR3 is TGTGCCAGCAGTGACCCGTCCCGGAGGGAGACCCAGTACTTC. Translated: CASSDPSRRETQYF.

The J gene is TRBJ1-5, the V gene TRBV19, with a tentative D call TRBD1 (6 bases). This CDR3 comprises 16 residues. Trimming left V 5 bases short and J 6 bases short, with 20 bases between. Per the germline V gene, CDR1 is LNHDA and CDR2 is SQIVND (reference sequence). The CDR3 DNA sequence: TGTGCCAGTAGTTCCCAAGGGGGTGGGGCCGCTCAGCCCCAGCATTTT. Encoded protein: CASSSQGGGAAQPQHF.

The chain is built from TRBV28 and TRBJ2-3; 7 positions match TRBD1. V lost 5 bases to trimming and J lost 0 bases; unmatched junction nucleotides: 5. CDR3 length equals 15 residues. Germline CDR1 reads MDHEN; CDR2 reads SYDVKM. CDR3 region: CASSTPGQSTDTQYF. The DNA of the CDR3 is TGTGCCAGCAGTACACCGGGACAGAGCACAGATACGCAGTATTTT.

The J gene is TRBJ2-2, the V gene TRBV27; D might be TRBD1 (5 bases). The CDR3 totals 16 residues. V shed 7 bases and J shed 8 bases, with 23 bases lying between them. Germline V CDR1 and CDR2: MNHEY, SMNVEV (reference sequence). The CDR3 DNA reads as TGTGCCAGCAAGGACCAGGACACGTCACCGAGAGGGGAGCTGTTTTTT. Its translation is CASKDQDTSPRGELFF.

This clone has more than one count but fewer than ten. V gene TRBV19 combines with J gene TRBJ2-2; D unclear. V was cut by 1 base and J by 2 bases, with 8 bases left in between. This CDR3 is 15 amino acids long. The V gene's germline CDR1 is LNHDA and CDR2 SQIVND (reference sequence). The CDR3 reads CASSIASYNTGELFF. Written as DNA, the CDR3 is TGTGCCAGTAGTATAGCTTCGTATAACACCGGGGAGCTGTTTTTT.

This sequence joins TRBV20-1 and TRBJ2-1, with D unresolved. V was shortened by 5 bases and J by 3 bases, with 5 bases between the two germline ends. The germline V gene encodes CDR1 DFQATT and CDR2 SNEGSKA (reference sequence). There are 11 residues in the CDR3. The CDR3 DNA reads as TGCAGTGCTCAGTACTACAATGAGCAGTTCTTC. This sequence encodes CSAQYYNEQFF.